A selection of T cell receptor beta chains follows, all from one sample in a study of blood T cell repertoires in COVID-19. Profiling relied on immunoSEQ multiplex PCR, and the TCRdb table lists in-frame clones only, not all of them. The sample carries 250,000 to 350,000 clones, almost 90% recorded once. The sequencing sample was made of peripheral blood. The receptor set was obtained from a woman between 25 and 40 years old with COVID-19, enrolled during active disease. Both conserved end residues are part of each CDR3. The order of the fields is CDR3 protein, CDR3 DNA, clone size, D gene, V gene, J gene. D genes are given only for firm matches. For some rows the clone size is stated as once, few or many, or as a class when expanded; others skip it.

CASSQDRGSNQPQHF	TGCGCCAGCAGCCAAGACAGGGGTAGCAATCAGCCCCAGCATTTT	-	-	TRBV4-3	TRBJ1-5
CASSPPRGLAGGDEQFF	TGCGCCAGCAGTCCCCCTCGAGGACTAGCGGGTGGCGATGAGCAGTTCTTC	-	TRBD2	TRBV10-1	TRBJ2-1
CSVGRSLREQYF	TGCAGCGTTGGTCGTAGCTTGAGGGAGCAGTACTTC	-	-	TRBV29-1	TRBJ2-7
CASSRGGSYNEQFF	TGTGCCAGCAGCCGGGGAGGGTCCTACAATGAGCAGTTCTTC	-	TRBD2	TRBV11-3	TRBJ2-1
CASSRRREGLGPKYF	TGTGCCAGCAGCCGGCGGAGGGAGGGCCTCGGTCCAAAGTACTTC	-	TRBD2	TRBV7-2	TRBJ2-7
CASSVQPTYGYTF	TGTGCCAGCAGTGTACAGCCTACCTATGGCTACACCTTC	-	-	TRBV6-6	TRBJ1-2
CATSDMGDKQGWETEAFF	TGTGCCACCAGTGATATGGGGGACAAACAGGGGTGGGAAACTGAAGCTTTCTTT	-	TRBD1	TRBV24-1	TRBJ1-1
CASDGLAVTDTQYF	TGTGCCAGTGACGGACTAGCGGTCACAGATACGCAGTATTTT	-	TRBD2	TRBV28	TRBJ2-3
CASSWTGETQYF	TGTGCCAGCTCCTGGACAGGAGAGACCCAGTACTTC	-	TRBD1	TRBV25-1	TRBJ2-5
CASTGLNTEAFF	TGTGCCAGCACAGGCTTGAACACTGAAGCTTTCTTT	once	-	TRBV6-5	TRBJ1-1
CASSSTGEKLFF	TGCGCCAGCAGCTCCACTGGTGAAAAACTGTTTTTT	once	-	TRBV5-1	TRBJ1-4
CASRALVLNTEAFF	TGTGCCAGCAGGGCCCTGGTCCTGAACACTGAAGCTTTCTTT	-	-	TRBV27	TRBJ1-1
CASSTGTPLHF	TGTGCCAGCAGCACAGGCACACCCCTCCACTTT	-	-	TRBV11-2	TRBJ1-6
CAISESAPDRGSSYNSPLHF	TGTGCCATCAGTGAGTCCGCCCCTGACAGGGGGAGCTCCTATAATTCACCCCTCCACTTT	-	TRBD1	TRBV10-3	TRBJ1-6
CASSLDRGLNEQYF	TGTGCCAGCAGCTTGGACAGGGGGCTCAACGAGCAGTACTTC	once	TRBD1	TRBV5-4	TRBJ2-7
CASSLPGVETQYF	TGTGCCAGCAGCCTCCCGGGGGTGGAGACCCAGTACTTC	-	-	TRBV6-5	TRBJ2-5
CASSLSGISYEQYF	TGTGCCAGCAGCCTTAGCGGGATAAGCTACGAGCAGTACTTC	once	TRBD2	TRBV7-9	TRBJ2-7
CASSPPAGATSGNTIYF	TGTGCCAGCAGCCCGCCGGCGGGAGCCACCTCTGGAAACACCATATATTTT	-	-	TRBV7-9	TRBJ1-3
CASSAGTSTDTQYF	TGCGCCAGCAGTGCCGGGACTAGCACAGATACGCAGTATTTT	-	-	TRBV10-1	TRBJ2-3
CASSLRGGSYNEQFF	TGTGCCAGCAGCTTAAGAGGGGGCTCATACAATGAGCAGTTCTTC	once	TRBD1	TRBV7-3	TRBJ2-1
CAWDRGSYNEQFF	TGTGCCTGGGACCGGGGGTCTTACAATGAGCAGTTCTTC	-	-	TRBV30	TRBJ2-1
CASSEGLGTDTQYF	TGTGCCAGCAGCGAAGGACTAGGGACAGATACGCAGTATTTT	-	TRBD2	TRBV9	TRBJ2-3
CASSFQTGGNYEQYF	TGTGCCAGCAGTTTCCAGACAGGGGGCAACTACGAGCAGTACTTC	-	TRBD1	TRBV27	TRBJ2-7
CAIYRVENTEAFF	TGTGCCATCTACAGGGTGGAGAACACTGAAGCTTTCTTT	-	-	TRBV2	TRBJ1-1
CASSLAGDAEAFF	TGTGCCAGCAGTTTAGCAGGGGACGCTGAAGCTTTCTTT	-	-	TRBV27	TRBJ1-1
CASSLYGGSPLHF	TGTGCCAGCAGTTTATACGGCGGATCACCCCTCCACTTT	-	-	TRBV27	TRBJ1-6
CASQDRDSGANVLTF	TGTGCCAGCCAGGACAGGGACTCTGGGGCCAACGTCCTGACTTTC	-	TRBD1	TRBV19	TRBJ2-6
CASSPGGGEQYF	TGCGCCAGCAGCCCAGGGGGCGGGGAGCAGTACTTC	-	TRBD1	TRBV5-1	TRBJ2-7
CASSQSVVAGELFF	TGCGCCAGCAGCCAATCAGTGGTGGCCGGGGAGCTGTTTTTT	-	-	TRBV5-1	TRBJ2-2
CASSHIEGLAKEQFF	TGTGCCAGCAGCCACATAGAGGGACTAGCGAAAGAGCAGTTCTTC	-	TRBD2	TRBV14	TRBJ2-1
CSVEDNSLSTNGYTF	TGCAGCGTTGAAGATAACAGCCTATCGACCAATGGCTACACCTTC	once	-	TRBV29-1	TRBJ1-2